The T cell receptor (beta chain) described here comes from a study of tissue T cells after allogeneic stem cell transplantation. The method was immunoSEQ multiplex PCR; TCRdb's version includes in-frame clones alone and lacks a portion of them. The repertoire holds tens of thousands of clones, with roughly 73% as singletons. As regards this clone: Its target is not known. Germline and genes here are mouse. The read ends 1 residue before the CDR3 terminus; that terminus is restored from the germline J gene.

Trimming took 0 bases from V and 7 from J; bases not matched to a gene: 4. Germline CDR1 reads NNHNN; CDR2 reads SYGAGS (reference sequence). The CDR3 loop spans 14 amino acids. Study findings and constraints: Across patients, clones rarely overlapped, yet motif clusters were shared tissue-specifically. Which tissue TCRs were alloreactive or antigen-specific was not determined. Some clones might be persisting host cells. Only a limited share of tissue TCRs appeared in blood or spleen.

The TCR was taken from a pool of C57BL/6 mice in good health. V and J are TRBV13-2 and TRBJ1-5, with TRBD1 matching over 7 bases. The sample taken for sequencing was sorted cells pooled from one or two spleens. The DNA read from the CDR3 is TGTGCCAGCGGTGATGCGACAGGGAGGCAGGCTCCGCTT. It is translated as CASGDATGRQAPL. The full CDR3 is CASGDATGRQAPLF.